Shown below are 20 T cell receptor beta chains from a single sample sequenced in a study of beta chain features in type 1 diabetes. No antigen has been identified for these receptors. Expressed TCRB transcripts were sequenced after all isolated RNA was converted to cDNA. The repertoire was sequenced with immunoSEQ multiplex PCR; TCRdb's copy has only in-frame clones and lacks some. The sample consists of under 300,000 clones, roughly 10% of them appearing once. Study-wide results and caveats: Among all four CD4+ subsets, Type 1 diabetes patients had TCRB CDR3s that were moderately but significantly shorter.

The sequenced sample consisted of naive CD4+ T cells from blood. Receptors were obtained from a man aged 30-40 years with type 1 diabetes.

This clone has just a few counts. This sequence joins TRBV6-5 and TRBJ1-1; D uncertain. Trimming took 2 bases from V and 5 from J, leaving 12 bases between them. The CDR3 covers 14 residues. CDR1 and CDR2 from the germline V gene are MNHEY and SVGAGI. As DNA, the CDR3 is TGTGCCAGCAGTTACGGAGGGTGGAGGACTGAAGCTTTCTTT. Translating gives CASSYGGWRTEAFF.

This clone was detected a few times. The chain has TRBV9 and TRBJ1-2, with 8 bases that match TRBD1. The germline gives CDR1 SGDLS, CDR2 YYNGEE. Trimming took 6 bases from V and 0 from J; bases not matched to a gene: 7. This CDR3 has 15 residues. CDR3 in amino acids: CASTLGTGPNYGYTF. DNA of the CDR3: TGTGCCAGCACCCTCGGGACAGGACCTAACTATGGCTACACCTTC.

In this sample, this clone turned up a few times. The chain recombines TRBV7-2 with TRBJ1-2; TRBD1 aligns across 12 bases. CDR1 and CDR2 from the germline V gene are SGHTA and FQGNSA. Trimming removed 7 bases from V and 8 bases from J; junction bases left unmatched: 8. The CDR3 sequence is 14 residues long. This chain's CDR3 is CASNEGQGAFGYTF. DNA of the CDR3: TGTGCCAGCAACGAGGGACAGGGGGCATTCGGCTACACCTTC.

The genes are TRBV18 and TRBJ1-1; D is ambiguous. The V end lost 0 bases, the J end lost 5 bases, and 10 bases lay between the germline ends. Germline V gene lookup returns CDR1 KGHSH and CDR2 LQKENI. CDR3 size: 14 residues. Written as DNA, the CDR3 is TGTGCCAGCTCACCACCGGAGGGAACAACTGAAGCTTTCTTT. Translation gives CASSPPEGTTEAFF.

CDR3 amino acids: CASTRDSKNIQYF. The CDR3 region has the DNA TGTGCCAGCACCCGGGACAGCAAAAACATTCAGTACTTC. The chain recombines TRBV28 with TRBJ2-4, with 7 bases identical to TRBD1. The germline CDR1 and CDR2 sequences are MDHEN and SYDVKM. V was pared by 7 bases and J by 3 bases, with 3 bases of the junction left unmatched. This CDR3 has 13 amino acids.

This chain links TRBV4-3 with TRBJ2-5, with 7 bases aligning to TRBD2. The V gene end was trimmed by 1 base and the J gene end by 4 bases; junction bases not matched to a gene: 3. The CDR3 runs to 14 residues. In germline, CDR1 is LGHNA, CDR2 YSLEER. The CDR3 coding sequence is TGCGCCAGCAGCCAAGCTTGGGGGGGAGAGACCCAGTACTTC. It is translated as CASSQAWGGETQYF.

This clone came up a few times. The chain couples TRBV2 to TRBJ2-7, with D uncertain. Germline CDR1 and CDR2: SNHLY and FYNNEI. V lost 4 bases and J lost 4, with 5 bases in between. The CDR3 spans 11 residues. The CDR3 loop reads CASSAIYEQYF. The CDR3 DNA follows: TGTGCCAGCAGTGCTATATACGAGCAGTACTTC.

The genes are TRBV11-2 and TRBJ2-1; the match to TRBD2 covers 8 bases. Germline V gene lookup returns CDR1 SGHAT and CDR2 FQNNGV. V lost 5 bases to trimming and J lost 1 base; unmatched junction nucleotides: 4. The CDR3 runs 15 residues. CDR3 protein: CASSVIAGSYNEQFF. The CDR3 coding sequence is TGTGCCAGCAGCGTAATAGCGGGATCCTACAATGAGCAGTTCTTC.

This clone showed up just once. The rearrangement joins TRBV11-3 to TRBJ2-2; TRBD1 might be the D (5 bases). Germline assignment: CDR1 SGHNT and CDR2 YENEEA. V shed 5 bases and J shed 5 bases, with 15 bases lying between them. The length of the CDR3 is 15 residues. CDR3 protein: CASSGGFRDTGELFF. The DNA of the CDR3 is TGTGCCAGCAGCGGTGGCTTCAGGGATACCGGGGAGCTGTTTTTT.

The chain has TRBV5-4 and TRBJ2-1, with D unclear. Trimming shortened V by 4 bases and J by 7 bases, and 15 bases separated the two germline ends. CDR3 length: 14 amino acids. Germline V CDR1 and CDR2: SGHNT, YYREEE (reference sequence). CDR3 bases: TGTGCCAGCAGCCAAGAAGACTCACTAAATGAGCAGTTCTTC. Translated, it gives CASSQEDSLNEQFF. Drawing the rest from reference TRBV5-4 and TRBJ2-1, the complete variable domain is ETGVTQSPTHLIKTRGQQVTLRCSSQSGHNTVSWYQQALGQGPQFIFQYYREEENGRGNFPPRFSGLQFPNYSSELNVNALELDDSALYLCASSQEDSLNEQFFGPGTRLTVL.

V usage is TRBV15 and J usage is TRBJ1-2; TRBD1 aligns across 7 bases. The CDR3 contains 14 residues. From germline, CDR1 is LNHNV and CDR2 YYDKDF (reference sequence). With V trimmed by 5 bases and J by 4 bases, 7 bases remained unmatched. The CDR3 nucleotides read TGTGCCACCAGCCCCCCACAGGGGACCTATGGCTACACCTTC. Amino acid sequence: CATSPPQGTYGYTF. The whole variable domain, filled in from reference TRBV15 and TRBJ1-2, reads DAMVIQNPRYQVTQFGKPVTLSCSQTLNHNVMYWYQQKSSQAPKLLFHYYDKDFNNEADTPDNFQSRRPNTSFCFLDIRSPGLGDTAMYLCATSPPQGTYGYTFGSGTRLTVV.

This clone occurred a few times. The chain recombines TRBV6-5 with TRBJ2-3; 9 bases align to TRBD1. Germline V gives CDR1 MNHEY, CDR2 SVGAGI. V shed 6 bases and J 4 bases; nucleotides not matched to a gene: 5. This CDR3 region has 14 residues. CDR3 sequence reads: CASSKGTGPDTQYF. The CDR3 DNA reads TGTGCCAGCAGCAAGGGGACAGGGCCAGATACGCAGTATTTT.

This clone was detected a few times. The CDR3 is CSVTGGAGFTGELFF. CDR3 nucleotide sequence: TGCAGCGTTACAGGGGGCGCAGGCTTTACCGGGGAGCTGTTTTTT. The chain carries TRBV29-1 and TRBJ2-2; 9 bases map to TRBD1. Trimming at V came to 5 bases and at J to 5 bases, leaving 9 bases not matched to a gene. The germline V gene encodes CDR1 SQVTM and CDR2 ANQGSEA. The CDR3 has 15 amino acids.

CDR3 nucleotide sequence: TGTGCCTGGAGTGTCGGTTCGGGCTACACCTTC. It yields the protein CAWSVGSGYTF. This chain uses TRBV30 with TRBJ1-2, with D uncertain. V was pared by 0 bases and J by 8 bases, with 7 bases between. Germline assignment: CDR1 GTSNPN and CDR2 SVGIG (reference sequence). This CDR3 is built from 11 residues.

The chain carries TRBV28 and TRBJ2-1; 9 bases are a match to TRBD2. The CDR3 covers 14 residues. V was pared by 5 bases and J by 12 bases, with 11 bases of the junction left unmatched. Germline values: CDR1 MDHEN, CDR2 SYDVKM. This CDR3 reads CASSPLAGGIVQFF. CDR3 sequence (DNA): TGTGCCAGCAGTCCCTTGGCGGGGGGGATAGTGCAGTTCTTC.

This clone has a handful of counts. The chain recombines TRBV9 with TRBJ2-3, with no clear D. Trimming removed 0 bases at V and 3 bases at J, with 5 bases between. This CDR3 spans 13 amino acids. Germline V gene sequence: CDR1 SGDLS, CDR2 YYNGEE. The CDR3 region is CASSVADTDTQYF. The DNA of the CDR3 is TGTGCCAGCAGCGTAGCAGATACAGATACGCAGTATTTT. Full variable domain (outside the CDR3, taken from reference TRBV9 and TRBJ2-3): DSGVTQTPKHLITATGQRVTLRCSPRSGDLSVYWYQQSLDQGLQFLIQYYNGEERAKGNILERFSAQQFPDLHSELNLSSLELGDSALYFCASSVADTDTQYFGPGTRLTVL.

This clone was recorded a few times. The chain carries TRBV6-5 and TRBJ1-4, with D uncertain. The length of the CDR3 is 13 residues. The germline V and J ends were trimmed by 2 bases and 10 bases, with 11 bases remaining between them. The germline V gene encodes CDR1 MNHEY and CDR2 SVGAGI. The CDR3 is CASSYEVSGKLFF. The CDR3 coding sequence is TGTGCCAGCAGTTACGAGGTTTCCGGAAAACTGTTTTTT.

This CDR3 reads CASQRTGGNNSPLHF. CDR3 nucleotide sequence: TGTGCCAGCCAGAGGACAGGGGGGAATAATTCACCCCTCCACTTT. The chain combines TRBV19 with TRBJ1-6; 10 bases agree with TRBD1. Germline CDR1 LNHDA, CDR2 SQIVND (reference sequence). J was trimmed by 5 bases and V by 9 bases; bases with no gene match: 7. CDR3 size: 15 residues.

This clone was seen a handful of times. CDR3 loop: CASSHDRGRKVGYTF. CDR3 DNA sequence: TGCGCCAGCAGCCATGACAGGGGGCGGAAGGTTGGCTACACCTTC. The rearrangement uses TRBV5-1 and TRBJ1-2, with 10 bases that match TRBD1. CDR3 length: 15 residues. Germline CDR1 SGHRS, CDR2 YFSETQ. V shed 4 bases and J 7 bases; nucleotides not matched to a gene: 10.

This clone was seen only a few times. This chain connects TRBV4-2 to TRBJ2-2; TRBD1 agrees at 9 bases. Germline V CDR1 and CDR2: LGHNA, YNFKEQ. This CDR3 is built from 15 residues. V lost 3 bases and J lost 6; bases outside the gene matches: 5. As DNA, the CDR3 is TGTGCCAGCAGCCAGGGACAGGGTGAGGCCGGGGAGCTGTTTTTT. Translation gives CASSQGQGEAGELFF.